These T cell receptor beta chains were read from a single sample in a study of CD8 T cells in Susac syndrome. From the immunoSEQ multiplex PCR reads, TCRdb called clonotypes with MiXCR, one entry per CDR3 protein. The table records 120,000 to 150,000 distinct CDR3 sequences, around 94% of them present only once. The sequenced material came from CD4+ T cells from PBMCs. These receptors were collected from a human donor in good health. Both conserved end residues are part of each CDR3. The order of the fields is J gene, V gene, CDR3 length, CDR3 protein.

J: TRBJ2-6
V: TRBV6-1
length: 19
CDR3: CASSPLAGQSSSGANVLTF

J: TRBJ1-1
V: TRBV12-3/TRBV12-4
length: 13
CDR3: CASRTGENTEAFF

J: TRBJ2-7
V: TRBV6-5
length: 13
CDR3: CASSRGQGVEQYF

J: TRBJ2-5
V: TRBV3-1
length: 16
CDR3: CASSQRSNGLGETQYF

J: TRBJ2-7
V: TRBV2
length: 19
CDR3: CASSEFGISGLPSRSEQYF

J: TRBJ1-2
V: TRBV12-3/TRBV12-4
length: 11
CDR3: CASSLRGGYTF

J: TRBJ2-3
V: TRBV15
length: 16
CDR3: CATSRATGGPTDTQYF

J: TRBJ2-7
V: TRBV27
length: 15
CDR3: CASSLLGGDKLEQYF

J: TRBJ2-5
V: TRBV27
length: 15
CDR3: CASSLGTSGSGTQYF

J: TRBJ1-5
V: TRBV24-1
length: 13
CDR3: CATSALPGEPQHF

J: TRBJ1-1
V: TRBV7-9
length: 12
CDR3: CASSIRERGAFF

J: TRBJ2-7
V: TRBV30
length: 16
CDR3: CAWDTVREGVIYEQYF

J: TRBJ1-2
V: TRBV2
length: 15
CDR3: CASSAVRGAERGYTF

J: TRBJ2-1
V: TRBV5-1
length: 14
CDR3: CASSLGQGQNEQFF

J: TRBJ2-5
V: TRBV10-3
length: 14
CDR3: CAIRHDVTQETQYF

J: TRBJ2-7
V: TRBV30
length: 14
CDR3: CAWNPGFVDYEQYF

J: TRBJ2-1
V: TRBV7-9
length: 15
CDR3: CASSYQGRFRSEQFF

J: TRBJ2-3
V: TRBV30
length: 15
CDR3: CAWSVPRHSTDTQYF

J: TRBJ2-5
V: TRBV20-1
length: 15
CDR3: CSARDEASGLETQYF

J: TRBJ1-3
V: TRBV7-9
length: 17
CDR3: CASSFWGTGSSGNTIYF

J: TRBJ1-5
V: TRBV28
length: 13
CDR3: CASMRYSNQPQHF

J: TRBJ2-1
V: TRBV6-6
length: 12
CDR3: CASSYPAREQFF

J: TRBJ2-1
V: TRBV5-1
length: 13
CDR3: CASSPEGLNEQFF

J: TRBJ2-7
V: TRBV2
length: 16
CDR3: CASSEAEQSLFYEQYF

J: TRBJ2-5
V: TRBV10-3
length: 13
CDR3: CAISESAGETQYF

J: TRBJ2-1
V: TRBV27
length: 16
CDR3: CASSLSPGNPHNEQFF

J: TRBJ1-5
V: TRBV2
length: 15
CDR3: CASTGTGNSNQPQHF

J: TRBJ2-7
V: TRBV6-5
length: 14
CDR3: CASTLGGGTSEQYF

J: TRBJ1-1
V: TRBV4-1
length: 13
CDR3: CASSQVQGIEAFF

J: TRBJ1-5
V: TRBV10-3
length: 14
CDR3: CAISAVDSNQPQHF

J: TRBJ1-2
V: TRBV2
length: 13
CDR3: CASSGYGNYGYTF

J: TRBJ2-2
V: TRBV11-2
length: 15
CDR3: CASSQIQGATGELFF

J: TRBJ2-3
V: TRBV2
length: 13
CDR3: CASNGDFTDTQYF

J: TRBJ2-4
V: TRBV28
length: 17
CDR3: CASSPRTSGSSKNIQYF

J: TRBJ1-5
V: TRBV19
length: 13
CDR3: CASSIGGDQPQHF

J: TRBJ2-2
V: TRBV28
length: 16
CDR3: CASWHGTGWGTGELFF

J: TRBJ2-3
V: TRBV10-3
length: 14
CDR3: CAISEQGGGDTQYF

J: TRBJ1-2
V: TRBV7-2
length: 12
CDR3: CASRTGEDGYTF

J: TRBJ1-1
V: TRBV3-1
length: 13
CDR3: CASSQVGSRAAFF

J: TRBJ1-1
V: TRBV20-1
length: 13
CDR3: CSARDLGSTEAFF

J: TRBJ2-1
V: TRBV20-1
length: 14
CDR3: CSARGSSGSSGQFF

J: TRBJ2-7
V: TRBV12-3/TRBV12-4
length: 16
CDR3: CASSSGLAGLSYEQYF

J: TRBJ1-1
V: TRBV19
length: 17
CDR3: CASSINGRQEMNTEAFF

J: TRBJ2-7
V: TRBV2
length: 14
CDR3: CASRTGQSQYEQYF

J: TRBJ2-5
V: TRBV7-9
length: 14
CDR3: CASSLGAYQETQYF